This T cell receptor beta chain was recorded in a study of metastatic and nonmetastatic thyroid tumors. Overall study: Malignant thyroid and benign thyroid patients provided blood and tumor or nodule tissue whose repertoires were compared.

Every patient underwent thyroid surgery untreated. Original data processing: The study built a papillary thyroid cancer distant-metastasis classifier from CDR3 differences across clinicopathological groups. TCRdb reanalyzed the PCR reads with MiXCR. It is TCRdb's table, rather than the study itself, that gives the V and J calls and clone size. The data contain thousands of clones, 24% of them singletons. The sequence came from a female donor with papillary thyroid cancer or a benign thyroid nodule (not recorded which). Some clones in this sample may be carry-over from other donors' samples. Sequencing was performed on tumor tissue.

The CDR3 here is CASSGQVNTEAFF. The CDR3 nucleotides are TGTGCCAGCTCGGGACAGGTGAACACTGAAGCTTTCTTT. The genes are TRBV6-1 and TRBJ1-1, with 8 nucleotides matching TRBD1. Germline CDR1 reads MNHNS; CDR2 reads SASEGT. V was pared by 8 bases and J by 0 bases, with 2 bases of the junction left unmatched. The CDR3 has 13 residues.